This T cell receptor beta chain was sequenced for a study of T cell changes during pregnancy in multiple sclerosis. Clones were sequenced by immunoSEQ multiplex PCR, and TCRdb holds only the in-frame ones, with some missing. The sample carries about 70,000 clones, almost 95% recorded once. Germline V CDR1 and CDR2: MNHEY, SMNVEV (reference sequence). This CDR3 comprises 13 residues. V gave up 5 bases and J gave up 3 bases, with 10 bases separating them. This clone was seen only once. The specimen comprised CD8+ T cells from peripheral blood mononuclear cells, sampled in the third trimester of pregnancy. The clonotype originates from a female donor in good health, enrolled as a control in a pregnancy study. The J gene is TRBJ1-2, the V gene TRBV27; TRBD1 might be the D (6 bases). CDR3 coding DNA: TGTGCCAGCAGTATCGACAGGCACTATGGCTACACCTTC. As protein: CASSIDRHYGYTF.